The 3 T cell receptor beta chains below all came from one sample that was sequenced in a study of read filtering for tumor transcriptome and immune sequencing. The library was built from about 400 ng RNA with molecular barcoded adaptors for alpha/delta and beta/gamma chains. TCRdb itself ran the reads through MiXCR, one entry per CDR3 protein. The data show over 45,000 distinct CDR3 sequences, under 25% seen once. Source material: a population of CD138-negative cells sorted from bone marrow. Source of these receptors: a donor older than 35 with multiple myeloma.

The rearrangement links TRBV9 to TRBJ2-5; 8 nucleotides align to TRBD1. The V and J ends lost 0 bases and 4 bases, in that order; junction bases with no gene match: 8. Per germline, CDR1 SGDLS and CDR2 YYNGEE. The CDR3 runs to 16 residues. Here the CDR3 DNA reads TGTGCCAGCAGCGTAGAAGTAGGACAGGGTAGAGAGACCCAGTACTTC. Its protein product is CASSVEVGQGRETQYF. Full variable domain (remainder filled in from reference TRBV9 and TRBJ2-5): DSGVTQTPKHLITATGQRVTLRCSPRSGDLSVYWYQQSLDQGLQFLIQYYNGEERAKGNILERFSAQQFPDLHSELNLSSLELGDSALYFCASSVEVGQGRETQYFGPGTRLLVL.

A word on this clonotype: A much larger clone differs by one base, so this may be a read error. The chain joins TRBV12-3 or TRBV12-4 to TRBJ1-1; D call uncertain. V was clipped by 5 bases and J by 0 bases, with 13 bases between them. The CDR3 loop spans 15 amino acids. This CDR3 reads CASSPRFRLNTEAFF. DNA of the CDR3: TGTGCCAGCAGTCCCCGGTTCAGGCTGAACACTGAAGCTTTCTTT.

The chain has TRBV5-6 and TRBJ1-5; D not certain. The CDR3 is 16 residues long. V was trimmed by 4 bases and J by 7 bases, leaving 21 bases between them. CDR1 is SGHDT, CDR2 YYEEEE, per germline. CDR3 coding DNA: TGTGCCAGCAGCCGTAGGTTAGGGAATGAGCGCCAGCCCCAGCATTTT. Its protein is CASSRRLGNERQPQHF.